This TCR beta chain is drawn from a study of blood T cell repertoires in COVID-19. Overall study: Specimens from acute and convalescent COVID-19 originated in the United States, Italy and Spain. PBMCs, B-cell-depleted T cells, or T cells were the source of the cDNA or gDNA that made up the material.

This clone was seen only a few times. In the original analysis: Counts of nucleated cells, estimated from reference gene primer amplification, were obtained. Assay: immunoSEQ multiplex PCR; the TCRdb copy retains only in-frame clones and omits some. The DNA was the basis for D and trimming; V, J and clone size are from that table. The sample yields about 69,000 clones, 86% seen once. The V end lost 6 bases, the J end lost 5 bases, and 20 bases lay between the germline ends. From germline, CDR1 is SGHRS and CDR2 YFSETQ. This CDR3 has 15 amino acids. Enrollment of patients from Seattle took place during active infection, with longitudinal follow-up.

This TCR derives from a man between 35 and 55 years old with COVID-19, enrolled during active disease. The sequencing sample was made of peripheral blood. The V gene is TRBV5-1, the J gene TRBJ1-1; D remains ambiguous. CDR3 DNA sequence: TGCGCCAGCACCTCCGGACTTTCTCTAGGGACTGAAGCTTTCTTT. Its protein product is CASTSGLSLGTEAFF.